The 31 T cell receptor beta chains below come from one sample, sequenced in a study of technical replicates of blood from a handful of donors. The data were produced by immunoSEQ multiplex PCR, yet TCRdb's version contains in-frame clones alone and is incomplete. This sample carries around 15,000 clones, over 75% of them seen once, and the ten largest clones take roughly an eighth. Material: PBMCs. The origin of the receptors is a human donor in good health.

The gene calls are TRBV5-6 and TRBJ1-2; a weak D match, TRBD1 (5 bases). Germline CDR1 and CDR2: SGHDT and YYEEEE. V was clipped by 4 bases and J by 8 bases, with 21 bases between them. CDR3 length: 15 residues. CDR3 amino acids: CASSLTGGAGSGYTF. CDR3 sequence (DNA): TGTGCCAGCAGCCTAACCGGTGGGGCAGGATCAGGCTACACCTTC.

The chain employs TRBV5-1 and TRBJ2-2; 12 bases map to TRBD2. CDR1 and CDR2 (germline): SGHRS, YFSETQ. This CDR3 has 15 amino acids. The V gene end was trimmed by 4 bases and the J gene end by 6 bases; junction bases not matched to a gene: 4. For the CDR3, the DNA is TGCGCCAGCAGCGGGCTAGCGGGAGGGCCCGGGGAGCTGTTTTTT. It translates to CASSGLAGGPGELFF.

The rearrangement joins TRBV29-1 to TRBJ2-7; 7 nucleotides line up with TRBD2. The CDR3 totals 13 residues. Per germline, CDR1 SQVTM and CDR2 ANQGSEA. With V trimmed by 5 bases and J by 0 bases, 4 bases remained unmatched. The CDR3 DNA follows: TGCAGCGTTAGTGGCGGGAGCTCCTACGAGCAGTACTTC. Translating gives CSVSGGSSYEQYF.

This chain links TRBV5-6 with TRBJ2-1; 7 nucleotides agree with TRBD2. The CDR3 runs 16 residues. V shed 7 bases, J shed 0 bases, and the junction held 10 bases outside the gene matches. Germline-derived CDR1 and CDR2 are SGHDT and YYEEEE. The CDR3 region is CASSPLAPVSYNEQFF. Here the CDR3 DNA reads TGTGCCAGCTCTCCACTAGCGCCCGTCTCCTACAATGAGCAGTTCTTC.

The V gene is TRBV6-5, the J gene TRBJ2-7; TRBD2 agrees at 9 bases. With 0 bases clipped from V and 3 bases from J, the junction kept 3 bases outside the gene matches. The CDR3 is 15 residues long. The germline V gene encodes CDR1 MNHEY and CDR2 SVGAGI. CDR3 sequence: CASSYSASGIYEQYF. CDR3 in DNA: TGTGCCAGCAGTTACTCGGCTAGCGGGATCTACGAGCAGTACTTC.

V and J are TRBV10-2 and TRBJ2-1, with a possible D match to TRBD2 (5 bases). V was clipped by 1 base and J by 6 bases, with 10 bases between them. Germline-derived CDR1 and CDR2 are WSHSY and SAAADI. The CDR3 loop spans 14 amino acids. The CDR3 coding sequence is TGCGCCAGCAGTGAGTTGACTACTCTCAATGAGCAGTTCTTC. It codes for CASSELTTLNEQFF.

The chain has TRBV5-8 and TRBJ2-1, with 13 bases aligning to TRBD2. CDR3 size: 16 residues. CDR1 is SGHTS, CDR2 YDEGEE, per germline. V gave up 4 bases and J gave up 9 bases; unmatched junction bases: 10. The CDR3 DNA is TGTGCCAGCAGCAGGAAGTACGGACTAGCGGGAGTTGAGCAGTTCTTC. Its translation: CASSRKYGLAGVEQFF.

The chain is built from TRBV11-2 and TRBJ1-2; tentatively, D is TRBD1 (6 bases). The V and J ends lost 5 bases and 8 bases respectively, with 18 bases between them. The CDR3 covers 14 residues. The V gene's germline CDR1 is SGHAT and CDR2 FQNNGV. CDR3 loop: CASSHYREMSGYTF. The CDR3 coding sequence is TGTGCCAGCAGCCACTACAGGGAAATGAGCGGCTACACCTTC. The entire variable domain, with the rest obtained from reference TRBV11-2 and TRBJ1-2, is as follows: EAGVAQSPRYKIIEKRQSVAFWCNPISGHATLYWYQQILGQGPKLLIQFQNNGVVDDSQLPKDRFSAERLKGVDSTLKIQPAKLEDSAVYLCASSHYREMSGYTFGSGTRLTVV.

This chain joins TRBV5-1 and TRBJ2-1, with 10 bases lining up with TRBD2. Germline loops: CDR1 SGHRS, CDR2 YFSETQ. Trimming removed 4 bases from V and 5 bases from J; junction bases left unmatched: 9. CDR3 length equals 16 residues. CDR3 in DNA: TGCGCCAGCAGCAAAAACCCCGGGACTAGCGACAATGAGCAGTTCTTC. Translating gives CASSKNPGTSDNEQFF.

The chain recombines TRBV27 with TRBJ1-3; D may be TRBD1 (6 bases). Looked up from germline, CDR1 is MNHEY and CDR2 is SMNVEV (reference sequence). Deletions cut 6 bases from V and 3 bases from J, with 12 bases between. This CDR3 region has 14 residues. The DNA of the CDR3 is TGTGCCAGCAGCCCACAGGGAAATGGAAACACCATATATTTT. Translating it yields CASSPQGNGNTIYF.

The gene calls are TRBV28 and TRBJ1-3; tentatively, D is TRBD1 (5 bases). V was shortened by 7 bases and J by 2 bases, with 18 bases between the two germline ends. The length of the CDR3 is 16 residues. Germline V lookup: CDR1 MDHEN, CDR2 SYDVKM. This CDR3 is CASNPPGIGTGNTIYF. The CDR3 DNA is TGTGCCAGCAACCCACCAGGGATTGGCACTGGAAACACCATATATTTT. The variable domain in full, with the rest retrieved from reference TRBV28 and TRBJ1-3, is DVKVTQSSRYLVKRTGEKVFLECVQDMDHENMFWYRQDPGLGLRLIYFSYDVKMKEKGDIPEGYSVSREKKERFSLILESASTNQTSMYLCASNPPGIGTGNTIYFGEGSWLTVV.

The chain has TRBV13 and TRBJ2-2; 8 bases match TRBD2. CDR1 PRHDT and CDR2 FYEKMQ come from the germline V gene (reference sequence). V lost 2 bases to trimming and J lost 0 bases; unmatched junction nucleotides: 2. The CDR3 covers 16 residues. The CDR3 loop reads CASSLRLATNTGELFF. For the CDR3, the DNA is TGTGCCAGCAGCTTACGACTAGCGACGAACACCGGGGAGCTGTTTTTT.

The CDR3, as DNA: TGCGCCAGCAGCCAAGCTTATGAAGAGACCCAGTACTTC. As protein: CASSQAYEETQYF. The J gene is TRBJ2-5, the V gene TRBV5-1; no firm D call. This CDR3 is built from 13 residues. V gave up 4 bases and J gave up 3 bases, with 10 bases separating them. The germline CDR1 and CDR2 sequences are SGHRS and YFSETQ. Full variable domain (remainder filled in from reference TRBV5-1 and TRBJ2-5): KAGVTQTPRYLIKTRGQQVTLSCSPISGHRSVSWYQQTPGQGLQFLFEYFSETQRNKGNFPGRFSGRQFSNSRSEMNVSTLELGDSALYLCASSQAYEETQYFGPGTRLLVL.

The V gene is TRBV5-5, the J gene TRBJ1-1; no clear D. The CDR3 consists of 12 residues. The V gene's germline CDR1 is SGHKS and CDR2 YYEKEE (reference sequence). V was trimmed by 2 bases and J by 2 bases, leaving 4 bases between them. CDR3 DNA: TGTGCCAGCAGCTTCGTAAACACTGAAGCTTTCTTT. It specifies CASSFVNTEAFF.

This chain connects TRBV10-1 to TRBJ2-5, with 9 bases aligning to TRBD2. The ends lost 4 bases at V and 5 bases at J; junction bases unmatched: 8. The CDR3 runs to 15 residues. Germline CDR1 reads WNHNN; CDR2 reads SYGVQD (reference sequence). DNA of the CDR3: TGCGCCAGCAGTGGTAGCGGGACTAGCCAGGAGACCCAGTACTTC. Its protein is CASSGSGTSQETQYF.

V and J are TRBV30 and TRBJ1-2; 9 bases agree with TRBD1. The CDR3 covers 11 residues. The J segment lost 7 bases and the V segment lost 8 bases, leaving 5 bases of the junction unmatched. Germline V gives CDR1 GTSNPN, CDR2 SVGIG (reference sequence). The CDR3 loop is CARGQGTGYTF. The CDR3 region has the DNA TGTGCCAGGGGACAGGGTACTGGCTACACCTTC.

The V call is TRBV5-1, the J call TRBJ2-6, with TRBD1 as a possible D gene (6 bases). V was cut by 5 bases and J by 0 bases, with 6 bases left in between. This CDR3 contains 14 residues. The germline CDR1 and CDR2 sequences are SGHRS and YFSETQ. The DNA of the CDR3 is TGCGCCAGCAGGGACAGCTCTGGGGCCAACGTCCTGACTTTC. Protein product: CASRDSSGANVLTF.

This clone has only one observation. V usage is TRBV30 and J usage is TRBJ1-2; TRBD1 matches at 8 bases. Germline lookup yields CDR1 GTSNPN and CDR2 SVGIG (reference sequence). This CDR3 spans 13 amino acids. The V and J ends lost 3 bases and 6 bases, in that order; junction bases with no gene match: 6. The CDR3 DNA is TGTGCCTGGAGCATGACAGGGGCCGATGGCTACACCTTC. This codes for CAWSMTGADGYTF.

The CDR3 DNA is TGTGCCAGCAGCTTAGGGACAGGGGGCTATGGCTACACCTTC. This encodes CASSLGTGGYGYTF. This chain connects TRBV7-3 to TRBJ1-2; 11 bases are shared with TRBD1. Germline CDR1 SGHTA, CDR2 FQGTGA. The CDR3 contains 14 residues. V lost 2 bases and J lost 4; bases outside the gene matches: 0.

The rearrangement joins TRBV6-1 to TRBJ1-2; 8 bases are shared with TRBD1. CDR3 length equals 14 residues. The V segment lost 4 bases and the J segment 6 bases; nucleotides outside the gene matches: 7. Germline CDR1 is MNHNS and CDR2 is SASEGT. The CDR3 reads CASSVDRGWNGYTF. The CDR3 DNA reads as TGTGCCAGCAGTGTCGACAGGGGATGGAATGGCTACACCTTC.

This chain links TRBV19 with TRBJ2-7, with a tentative D call TRBD1 (5 bases). V was cut by 3 bases and J by 3 bases, with 15 bases left in between. This CDR3 comprises 15 residues. CDR1 is LNHDA and CDR2 is SQIVND in the germline V gene (reference sequence). The CDR3 loop is CASSMGFDSYYEQYF. The CDR3 bases are TGTGCCAGTAGTATGGGGTTCGACAGCTACTACGAGCAGTACTTC.

The gene calls are TRBV7-3 and TRBJ2-1, with D tentatively TRBD2 (6 bases). This CDR3 has 15 amino acids. V was trimmed by 2 bases and J by 7 bases, leaving 15 bases between them. Germline V gene lookup returns CDR1 SGHTA and CDR2 FQGTGA. CDR3 amino acids: CASSLGRASVNEQFF. CDR3 in DNA: TGTGCCAGCAGCTTAGGTCGGGCTAGCGTGAATGAGCAGTTCTTC.

Worth noting for this clone: This specimen includes other DNA sequences encoding the same CDR3. The chain combines TRBV6-6 with TRBJ2-7; 10 nucleotides match TRBD1. The CDR3 has 13 residues. V shed 6 bases and J 6 bases; nucleotides not matched to a gene: 5. In germline, CDR1 is MNHNY, CDR2 SVGAGI (reference sequence). CDR3: CASSSGTGVEQYF. CDR3 in DNA: TGTGCCAGCAGCTCCGGGACAGGGGTCGAGCAGTACTTC.

The chain combines TRBV10-2 with TRBJ1-5; D is unclear. The V gene's germline CDR1 is WSHSY and CDR2 SAAADI. Trimming left V 3 bases short and J 0 bases short, with 6 bases between. The CDR3 covers 14 residues. The CDR3 DNA reads as TGCGCCAGCAGTGAAACAGATAGCAATCAGCCCCAGCATTTT. It codes for CASSETDSNQPQHF.

V is TRBV5-1 and J is TRBJ2-3; the match to TRBD2 covers 8 bases. This CDR3 has 17 amino acids. The V segment lost 1 base and the J segment 4 bases; nucleotides outside the gene matches: 11. Germline CDR1 SGHRS, CDR2 YFSETQ. The CDR3 coding sequence is TGCGCCAGCAGCTTGATTGCGCGGGAGGTCACCGCAGATACGCAGTATTTT. Translation gives CASSLIAREVTADTQYF.

The rearrangement links TRBV5-4 to TRBJ2-3; 15 nucleotides line up with TRBD2. The CDR3 length is 16 residues. The J segment lost 4 bases and the V segment lost 4 bases, leaving 4 bases of the junction unmatched. Germline values: CDR1 SGHNT, CDR2 YYREEE (reference sequence). The CDR3 coding sequence is TGTGCCAGCAGCCACGGGACTAGCGGGAGGCCAGATACGCAGTATTTT. Amino acids: CASSHGTSGRPDTQYF.

The chain couples TRBV14 to TRBJ2-2, with TRBD1 identical over 8 bases. The CDR3 extends over 16 amino acids. The J segment lost 6 bases and the V segment lost 4 bases, leaving 10 bases of the junction unmatched. Germline assignment: CDR1 SGHDN and CDR2 FVKESK. CDR3 nucleotides: TGTGCCAGCAGCCGAAGGGCACAGGGGGGAGCCGGGGAGCTGTTTTTT. This sequence encodes CASSRRAQGGAGELFF.

The CDR3 region is CASSLNLGGADTQYF. The CDR3 coding sequence is TGTGCCAGCAGCTTAAATCTAGGGGGCGCAGATACGCAGTATTTT. The J gene is TRBJ2-3, the V gene TRBV7-3; 7 bases are a match to TRBD1. The J segment lost 4 bases and the V segment lost 1 base, leaving 5 bases of the junction unmatched. Germline lookup yields CDR1 SGHTA and CDR2 FQGTGA. The length of the CDR3 is 15 residues.

The chain has TRBV6-1 and TRBJ2-2; 8 nucleotides line up with TRBD2. CDR3 size: 13 residues. With 8 bases clipped from V and 7 bases from J, the junction kept 6 bases outside the gene matches. Germline lookup yields CDR1 MNHNS and CDR2 SASEGT. The CDR3 reads CASGTSSGGELFF. Here the CDR3 DNA reads TGTGCCAGCGGGACTAGTTCGGGCGGGGAGCTGTTTTTT.

The sample holds one count of this clone. The chain employs TRBV27 and TRBJ2-7, with D perhaps TRBD1 (6 bases). The germline V and J ends were trimmed by 5 bases and 1 base, with 9 bases remaining between them. The germline CDR1 and CDR2 sequences are MNHEY and SMNVEV (reference sequence). This CDR3 spans 13 amino acids. The CDR3 nucleotides read TGTGCCAGCAGTCTCACAGGGTCCTACGAGCAGTACTTC. Protein sequence: CASSLTGSYEQYF.

The rearrangement uses TRBV6-6 and TRBJ2-3; maybe TRBD1 (5 bases). The germline V and J ends were trimmed by 0 bases and 1 base, with 8 bases remaining between them. The CDR3 sequence is 15 residues long. CDR1 is MNHNY, CDR2 SVGAGI, per germline (reference sequence). CDR3 nucleotides: TGTGCCAGCAGTTACTCGGGGCTCGGCACAGATACGCAGTATTTT. It specifies CASSYSGLGTDTQYF.